This section outlines one T cell receptor beta chain sequence together with its context. Its target is not known. A read error may produce the germline difference seen at one junction end. This specimen belongs to a study of molecular identifiers for immune sequencing clone quantification. Study-level results: For effector cells, clones above 20 RNA copies held over 98% of molecules; for naive cells, under 1%.

One entry per CDR3 protein results from TCRdb running MiXCR on the PCR reads. The sample gives roughly 100,000 distinct CDR3 sequences, about 35% of which show up once; roughly 9.3% is in the top ten. The CDR3 is 13 residues long. The sequencing input was naive CD8+ T cells from blood, with Jurkat cell RNA spiked in. Subset denoted: FACS-sorted CD8+CD4-CCR7+CD45RA+ naive T cells. The chain couples TRBV12-3 or TRBV12-4 to TRBJ1-1, with D uncertain. The receptor was derived from a human donor in good health. Some libraries in this study had Jurkat cell RNA spiked in. The CDR3 DNA follows: TGTGCCAGTAGTTTTTACCAGAACACTGAAGCTTTCTTT. It yields the protein CASSFYQNTEAFF.